The 6 T cell receptor beta chains presented below share a single source sample, sequenced in a study of CD8 T cells in Susac syndrome. An amount of RNA that ranged from roughly 0.5 to 1 ug was reverse transcribed with random hexamers. TCRdb independently ran MiXCR on the immunoSEQ multiplex PCR reads; one entry per CDR3 protein. The sample yields some 150,000 distinct CDR3 sequences, approximately 95% seen once. Sequencing used CD4+ T cells from PBMCs. The receptors originated from a human donor with Susac syndrome.

This clonotype appeared once. J is TRBJ1-1 and V is TRBV29-1, with D tentatively TRBD1 (6 bases). The length of the CDR3 is 17 residues. CDR1 is SQVTM and CDR2 is ANQGSEA in the germline V gene. Trimming removed 2 bases at V and 4 bases at J, with 23 bases between. The CDR3 DNA follows: TGCAGCGTTGAACGATTCGGGGGGCTCGGAACATCCACTGAAGCTTTCTTT. Translated, it gives CSVERFGGLGTSTEAFF.

This clonotype was seen a single time. The rearrangement joins TRBV10-3 to TRBJ1-5, with D uncertain. This CDR3 region has 13 residues. Trimming stripped 3 bases from V and 0 bases from J, with 3 bases between. From germline, CDR1 is ENHRY and CDR2 SYGVKD. The CDR3 DNA sequence: TGTGCCATCAGTGAATATAGCAATCAGCCCCAGCATTTT. Translating it yields CAISEYSNQPQHF.

The V gene is TRBV19, the J gene TRBJ2-6, with D possibly called TRBD1 or TRBD2 (5 bases each). The CDR3 runs to 20 residues. Germline V gene lookup returns CDR1 LNHDA and CDR2 SQIVND (reference sequence). V lost 3 bases to trimming and J lost 0 bases, with 21 bases between them. CDR3 coding DNA: TGTGCCAGTAGTATGGGACGGCTCCGGGCCGGCTTCTCTGGGGCCAACGTCCTGACTTTC. This encodes CASSMGRLRAGFSGANVLTF.

The V call is TRBV20-1, the J call TRBJ2-7, with 8 positions matching TRBD1. Trimming took 5 bases from V and 3 from J; bases not matched to a gene: 6. Germline assignment: CDR1 DFQATT and CDR2 SNEGSKA (reference sequence). The CDR3 has 13 amino acids. The CDR3 DNA reads TGCAGTGCTTTCTACACAGGGGGCTACGAGCAGTACTTC. It specifies CSAFYTGGYEQYF.

The chain combines TRBV10-3 with TRBJ2-6; D gene unclear. V lost 11 bases and J lost 0, with 8 bases in between. CDR1 is ENHRY and CDR2 is SYGVKD in the germline V gene. The CDR3 has 13 residues. In nucleotides, the CDR3 is TGTGCCGTTTCAAGCTCTGGGGCCAACGTCCTGACTTTC. It yields the protein CAVSSSGANVLTF.

Here the CDR3 reads CASSATSGTTNEQFF. CDR3 sequence (DNA): TGTGCCAGCAGCGCGACTAGCGGGACCACCAATGAGCAGTTCTTC. This chain connects TRBV7-2 to TRBJ2-1; 11 bases map to TRBD2. The germline gives CDR1 SGHTA, CDR2 FQGNSA. The J segment lost 6 bases and the V segment lost 5 bases, leaving 6 bases of the junction unmatched. CDR3 size: 15 residues.